This TCR beta chain was sequenced for a study of OX40 agonist ivuxolimab in advanced cancers. General observations from the study: By week 6 at 0.1 to 3.0 mg/kg, blood CD4+ and CD8+ T cells had expanded clonally. Partial responders receiving 0.1-3.0 mg/kg showed among the lowest clonal expansion. CD8+ T cells averaged more expanded clones than CD4+.

Only in-frame clones appear in the TCRdb table, and some are missing; sequencing was by immunoSEQ multiplex PCR. The sample lists just over 60,000 clones, roughly nine tenths seen once, with 16% in the top ten. This clone is classed as medium-sized. Its antigen is as yet unknown. The clonotype was recovered from an adult with an advanced solid tumor such as melanoma, head and neck, liver or kidney cancer. Material: CD4+ or CD8+ T cells sorted from blood, obtained in a trial of the OX40 agonist ivuxolimab.

As DNA, the CDR3 is TGTGCCAGCAGACCGGACCACAATGAGCAGTTCTTC. Residues: CASRPDHNEQFF. This chain connects TRBV28 to TRBJ2-1; D gene uncertain. The V end lost 6 bases, the J end lost 5 bases, and 8 bases lay between the germline ends. This CDR3 contains 12 residues. In germline, CDR1 is MDHEN, CDR2 SYDVKM.